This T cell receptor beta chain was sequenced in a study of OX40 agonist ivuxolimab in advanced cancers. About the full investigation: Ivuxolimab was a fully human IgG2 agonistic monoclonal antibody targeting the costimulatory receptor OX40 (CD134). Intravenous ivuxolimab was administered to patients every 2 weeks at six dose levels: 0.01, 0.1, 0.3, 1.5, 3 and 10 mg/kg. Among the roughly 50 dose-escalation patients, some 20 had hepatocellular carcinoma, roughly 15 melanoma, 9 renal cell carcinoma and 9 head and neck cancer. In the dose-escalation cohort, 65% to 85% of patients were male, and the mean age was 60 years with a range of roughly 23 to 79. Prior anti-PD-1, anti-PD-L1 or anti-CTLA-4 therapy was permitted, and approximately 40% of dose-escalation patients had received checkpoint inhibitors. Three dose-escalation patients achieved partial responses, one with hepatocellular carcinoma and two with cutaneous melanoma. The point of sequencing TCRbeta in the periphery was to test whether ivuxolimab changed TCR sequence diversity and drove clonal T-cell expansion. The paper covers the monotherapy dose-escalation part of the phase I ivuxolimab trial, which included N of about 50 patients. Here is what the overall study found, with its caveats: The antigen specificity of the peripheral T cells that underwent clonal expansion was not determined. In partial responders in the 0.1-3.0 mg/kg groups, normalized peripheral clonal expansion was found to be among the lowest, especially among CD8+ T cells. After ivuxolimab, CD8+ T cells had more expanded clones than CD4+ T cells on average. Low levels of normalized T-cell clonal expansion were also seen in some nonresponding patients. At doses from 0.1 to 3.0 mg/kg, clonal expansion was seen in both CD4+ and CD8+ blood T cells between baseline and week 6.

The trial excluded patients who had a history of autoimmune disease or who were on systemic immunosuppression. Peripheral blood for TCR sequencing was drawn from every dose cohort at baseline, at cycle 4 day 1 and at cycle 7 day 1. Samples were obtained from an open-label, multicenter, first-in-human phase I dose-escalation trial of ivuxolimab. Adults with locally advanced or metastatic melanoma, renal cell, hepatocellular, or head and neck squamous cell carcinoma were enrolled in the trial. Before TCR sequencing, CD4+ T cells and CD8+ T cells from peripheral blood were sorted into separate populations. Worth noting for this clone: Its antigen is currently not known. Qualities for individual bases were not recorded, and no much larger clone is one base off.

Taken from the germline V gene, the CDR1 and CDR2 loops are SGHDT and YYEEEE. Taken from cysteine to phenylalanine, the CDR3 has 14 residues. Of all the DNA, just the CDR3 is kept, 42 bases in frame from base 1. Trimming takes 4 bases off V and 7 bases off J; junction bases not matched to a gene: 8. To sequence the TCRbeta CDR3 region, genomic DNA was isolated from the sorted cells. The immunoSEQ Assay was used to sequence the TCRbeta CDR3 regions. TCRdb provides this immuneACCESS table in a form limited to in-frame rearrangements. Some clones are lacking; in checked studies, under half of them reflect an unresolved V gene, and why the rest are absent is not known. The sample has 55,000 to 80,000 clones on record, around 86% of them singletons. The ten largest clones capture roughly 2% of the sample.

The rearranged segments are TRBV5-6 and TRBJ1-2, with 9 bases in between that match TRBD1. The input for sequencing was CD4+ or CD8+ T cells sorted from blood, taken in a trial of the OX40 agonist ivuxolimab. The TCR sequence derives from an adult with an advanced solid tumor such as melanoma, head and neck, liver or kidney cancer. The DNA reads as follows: TGTGCCAGCAGCCTCCTACAGGGGGCCGGTGGCTACACCTTC. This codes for CASSLLQGAGGYTF.